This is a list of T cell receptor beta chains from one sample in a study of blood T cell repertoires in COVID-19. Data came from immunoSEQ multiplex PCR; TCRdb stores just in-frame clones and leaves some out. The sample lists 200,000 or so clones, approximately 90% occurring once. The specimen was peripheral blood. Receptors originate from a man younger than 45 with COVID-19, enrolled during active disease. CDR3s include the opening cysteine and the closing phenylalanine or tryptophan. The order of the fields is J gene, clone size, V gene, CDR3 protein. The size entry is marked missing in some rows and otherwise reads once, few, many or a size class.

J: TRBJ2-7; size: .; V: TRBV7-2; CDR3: CASSLYVLASGSYEQYF
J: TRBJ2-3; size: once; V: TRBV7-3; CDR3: CASSLTGQGKDTQYF
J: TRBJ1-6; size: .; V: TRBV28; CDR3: CASSIQGSSYNSPLHF
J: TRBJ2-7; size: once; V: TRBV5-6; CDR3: CASRTTGGADYEQYF
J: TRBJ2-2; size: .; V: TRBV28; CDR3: CASGTAGANTGELFF
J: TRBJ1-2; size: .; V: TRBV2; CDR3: CASIPTRGSNYGYTF
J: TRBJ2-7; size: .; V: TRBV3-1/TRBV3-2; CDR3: CASSQFGDRRYEQYF
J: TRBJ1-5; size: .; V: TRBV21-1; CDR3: CASSKESFASSNQPQHF
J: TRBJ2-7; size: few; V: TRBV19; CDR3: CASSIMRQGSYEQYF
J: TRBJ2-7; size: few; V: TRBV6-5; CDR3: CASSPGLLSYEQYF